The clone carrying this TCR beta chain showed up just a few times. The data were taken from a study of blood T cell repertoires in COVID-19. Whole-study context: Sites in the United States, Italy and Spain provided acute and convalescent COVID-19 samples. In each case, the material was cDNA or gDNA derived from T cells, B-cell-depleted T cells, or PBMCs.

The authors' processing: Reference gene primers were amplified, and this amplification served to estimate nucleated cell counts. The table came from immunoSEQ multiplex PCR; TCRdb's copy has only in-frame clones and leaves some out. From that table come the V and J calls and clone size; the DNA was used to work out D and trimming. The data contain 40,000 to 65,000 clones, 65% to 85% of them singletons. Per the germline V gene, CDR1 is LNHDA and CDR2 is SQIVND (reference sequence). V shed 7 bases and J 2 bases; nucleotides not matched to a gene: 4. The CDR3 extends over 15 amino acids. Sequenced sample: peripheral blood. The source is a human donor with active or convalescent COVID-19. The donor label of this sample is uncertain. This rearrangement joins TRBV19 to TRBJ1-3, with 11 bases that match TRBD1. CDR3 region: CASKSGQGAGNTIYF. Here the CDR3 DNA reads TGTGCCAGTAAATCGGGACAGGGGGCTGGAAACACCATATATTTT. The whole variable domain, filled in from reference TRBV19 and TRBJ1-3, reads DGGITQSPKYLFRKEGQNVTLSCEQNLNHDAMYWYRQDPGQGLRLIYYSQIVNDFQKGDIAEGYSVSREKKESFPLTVTSAQKNPTAFYLCASKSGQGAGNTIYFGEGSWLTVV.